Listed below are T cell receptor beta chains from one sample, sequenced in a study of lymphopenia after photon versus proton radiotherapy. The repertoire was sequenced with immunoSEQ multiplex PCR; TCRdb's copy has only in-frame clones and lacks some. The sample lists tens of thousands of clones; approximately 91% were seen once. Sequenced material: peripheral blood, taken from a patient treated with photon-based radiotherapy. These receptors were taken from an older woman with pancreatic cancer. Each CDR3 is given with its conserved first and last residue. Each record gives: V gene, J gene, CDR3 protein.

V: TRBV18
J: TRBJ2-5
CDR3: CASSPGVAGVGETQYF

V: TRBV7-2
J: TRBJ2-5
CDR3: CASKYGGSGSETQYF

V: TRBV7-8
J: TRBJ1-4
CDR3: CASSLAWGSGEKLFF

V: TRBV11-3
J: TRBJ2-2
CDR3: CASSLAGAGELFF

V: TRBV4-3
J: TRBJ2-7
CDR3: CASSQDDGIFEQYF

V: TRBV15
J: TRBJ1-1
CDR3: CATSRDSRGGRATEAFF

V: TRBV5-4
J: TRBJ2-1
CDR3: CASSLETSGRGEQFF

V: TRBV5-8
J: TRBJ2-7
CDR3: CASSKSGTSGRRAYEQYF

V: TRBV2
J: TRBJ1-5
CDR3: CASSKTLQGPQHF

V: TRBV6-5
J: TRBJ2-1
CDR3: CASSDRVGNEQFF

V: TRBV2
J: TRBJ2-7
CDR3: CASSEYRASQEQYF

V: TRBV4-3
J: TRBJ2-7
CDR3: CASSQDLGFLRDEQYF

V: TRBV9
J: TRBJ2-5
CDR3: CASNAGAGGETQYF

V: TRBV11-2
J: TRBJ2-1
CDR3: CASSLRASEVYNEQFF

V: TRBV27
J: TRBJ2-2
CDR3: CASSLLAGNAGELFF

V: TRBV14
J: TRBJ2-1
CDR3: CASSSFAEGEQFF

V: TRBV5-1
J: TRBJ1-5
CDR3: CASSLAQLYSNQPQHF

V: TRBV12-5
J: TRBJ2-5
CDR3: CASGYPALQETQYF

V: TRBV5-1
J: TRBJ2-7
CDR3: CASSLGRDYEQYF

V: TRBV21-1
J: TRBJ2-3
CDR3: CASSKGREGTDTQYF

V: TRBV29-1
J: TRBJ2-1
CDR3: CSSNRGVDEQFF

V: TRBV15
J: TRBJ1-1
CDR3: CATSRDLKMRNTEAFF

V: TRBV27
J: TRBJ2-3
CDR3: CASKKAGSSTDTQYF

V: TRBV5-1
J: TRBJ2-7
CDR3: CASRATGGGQQYF